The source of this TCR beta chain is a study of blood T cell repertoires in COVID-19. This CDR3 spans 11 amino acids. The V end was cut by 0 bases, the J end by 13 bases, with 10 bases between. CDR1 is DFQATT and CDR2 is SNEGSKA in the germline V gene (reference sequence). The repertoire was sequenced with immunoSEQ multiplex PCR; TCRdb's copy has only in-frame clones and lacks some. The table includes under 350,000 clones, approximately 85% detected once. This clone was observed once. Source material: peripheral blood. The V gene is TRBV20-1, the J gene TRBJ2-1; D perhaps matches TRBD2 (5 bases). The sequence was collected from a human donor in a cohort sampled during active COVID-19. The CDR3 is CSARDPGLQFF. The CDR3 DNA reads TGCAGTGCTAGAGATCCGGGATTACAGTTCTTC.